These 14 T cell receptor beta chains were sequenced from one sample in a study of cytomegalovirus exposure and HLA in healthy donors. Vbeta (60) and Jbeta (13) primers were used in the PCR. The data were produced by immunoSEQ multiplex PCR, yet TCRdb's version contains in-frame clones alone and is incomplete. The data contain 150,000 or so clones, approximately 78% of them seen just once; the ten biggest clones take up about 2.9%. The sequenced sample consisted of PBMCs. The receptors derive from a man aged 40-55 years in good health and CMV-seropositive.

The rearrangement links TRBV10-3 to TRBJ1-1; 7 bases line up with TRBD1. The germline gives CDR1 ENHRY, CDR2 SYGVKD. The CDR3 contains 15 residues. The trim removed 4 bases at V and 5 bases at J, leaving 10 bases unmatched. The CDR3 DNA reads as TGTGCCATCAGTGGCCCTGACAGGGAGACGACTGAAGCTTTCTTT. It encodes CAISGPDRETTEAFF.

The chain carries TRBV27 and TRBJ1-1; 9 positions agree with TRBD1. The germline V gene has CDR1 MNHEY and CDR2 SMNVEV (reference sequence). CDR3 size: 17 residues. J gave up 2 bases and V 6 bases, and 13 bases lay outside the gene matches. This CDR3 reads CASSWTGAPPINTEAFF. In DNA form, the CDR3 reads TGTGCCAGCAGCTGGACAGGGGCGCCTCCAATAAACACTGAAGCTTTCTTT.

The rearrangement joins TRBV7-8 to TRBJ1-1, with D perhaps TRBD1 (5 bases). Germline V gene lookup returns CDR1 SGHVS and CDR2 FQNEAQ. The CDR3 totals 14 residues. V shed 5 bases and J shed 1 base, with 11 bases lying between them. The chain's CDR3 is CASSRNTGNTEAFF. DNA for the CDR3: TGTGCCAGCAGCCGCAATACAGGGAACACTGAAGCTTTCTTT.

CDR3 in amino acids: CASSSPGQGIQETQYF. As DNA, the CDR3 is TGTGCCAGCAGTTCCCCGGGACAGGGTATCCAAGAGACCCAGTACTTC. This sequence joins TRBV27 and TRBJ2-5; 9 bases fit TRBD1. In germline, CDR1 is MNHEY, CDR2 SMNVEV (reference sequence). The V gene end was trimmed by 4 bases and the J gene end by 1 base; junction bases not matched to a gene: 7. The CDR3 runs to 16 residues.

The chain is built from TRBV25-1 and TRBJ2-7; no firm D call. Looked up from germline, CDR1 is MGHDK and CDR2 is SYGVNS. Deletions cut 3 bases from V and 9 bases from J, with 12 bases between. The CDR3 length is 12 residues. CDR3 DNA sequence: TGTGCCAGCAGTGAGGGTATTGGAGTGCAGTACTTC. Translating it yields CASSEGIGVQYF.

The chain is built from TRBV7-8 and TRBJ2-7; 11 nucleotides line up with TRBD2. Germline CDR1 and CDR2: SGHVS and FQNEAQ. The CDR3 has 16 residues. The V and J ends lost 5 bases and 3 bases, in that order; junction bases with no gene match: 9. The CDR3 sequence is CASSPTPGLAVYEQYF. The CDR3 region has the DNA TGTGCCAGCAGCCCGACTCCGGGACTAGCGGTCTACGAGCAGTACTTC.

The chain is built from TRBV18 and TRBJ1-1; D not resolved. The V gene's germline CDR1 is KGHSH and CDR2 LQKENI. The CDR3 covers 15 residues. V shed 1 base and J shed 1 base, with 10 bases lying between them. The CDR3 sequence: CASSPRRTENTEAFF. In DNA, the CDR3 is TGTGCCAGCTCACCACGTCGAACAGAGAACACTGAAGCTTTCTTT.

The rearrangement links TRBV6-5 to TRBJ2-1; no definite D call. V dropped 5 bases and J dropped 8 bases, with 16 bases sitting between them. This CDR3 contains 14 residues. From germline, CDR1 is MNHEY and CDR2 SVGAGI. The CDR3 sequence: CASSRHRINDEQFF. In nucleotides, the CDR3 is TGTGCCAGCAGTAGACACCGGATTAATGATGAGCAGTTCTTC.

The chain links TRBV13 to TRBJ2-1; 16 bases are shared with TRBD2. This CDR3 has 19 residues. V was clipped by 5 bases and J by 8 bases; unmatched bases: 15. CDR1 and CDR2 from the germline V gene are PRHDT and FYEKMQ (reference sequence). DNA of the CDR3: TGTGCCAGCAGCACCCCGGGACTAGCGGGAGGGCCCGGTAGCTATGAGCAGTTCTTC. Protein product: CASSTPGLAGGPGSYEQFF.

The V gene is TRBV29-1, the J gene TRBJ1-2, with TRBD1 matching 8 bases. Unmatched junction bases numbered 17, after V lost 3 bases and J lost 2 bases. The germline V gene encodes CDR1 SQVTM and CDR2 ANQGSEA. The CDR3 has 18 amino acids. CDR3 bases: TGCAGCGTTGACCGCGTCGTGCAGGGGGCGCAGGTGAACTATGGCTACACCTTC. Protein sequence: CSVDRVVQGAQVNYGYTF.

This chain joins TRBV28 and TRBJ1-3; TRBD1 is a possible D gene (6 bases). This CDR3 has 15 amino acids. Germline V gene data show CDR1 as MDHEN and CDR2 as SYDVKM. V lost 6 bases, J lost 0 bases, and 12 bases lay in between. CDR3 bases: TGTGCCAGCAGGGCAGGGGATAACTCTGGAAACACCATATATTTT. Translated: CASRAGDNSGNTIYF.

As for this clone: The sample carries other DNA sequences with the same CDR3. This chain joins TRBV7-2 and TRBJ1-1; tentative D call: TRBD1 (6 bases). V gave up 5 bases and J gave up 0 bases, with 16 bases separating them. This CDR3 is built from 16 residues. Germline V lookup: CDR1 SGHTA, CDR2 FQGNSA. DNA of the CDR3: TGTGCCAGCAGCCCCAGTGGGGGCAGAATGAACACTGAAGCTTTCTTT. As protein: CASSPSGGRMNTEAFF.

This clone has just one count. The gene calls are TRBV5-4 and TRBJ2-7, with a weak D call TRBD2 (6 bases). The CDR3 sequence is 15 residues long. Germline CDR1 SGHNT, CDR2 YYREEE (reference sequence). The V end lost 4 bases, the J end lost 2 bases, and 16 bases lay between the germline ends. CDR3 in DNA: TGTGCCAGCAGCCCCGCAGGAGGGATTGCCTACGAGCAGTACTTC. Translated: CASSPAGGIAYEQYF.

The gene calls are TRBV27 and TRBJ2-7; 8 bases agree with TRBD2. Trimming took 8 bases from V and 3 from J; bases not matched to a gene: 9. The length of the CDR3 is 14 residues. The germline CDR1 and CDR2 sequences are MNHEY and SMNVEV (reference sequence). Here the CDR3 reads CASSSGGLDYEQYF. The CDR3 coding sequence is TGTGCCAGCTCCTCGGGGGGACTAGACTACGAGCAGTACTTC.